These T cell receptor beta chains were read from a single sample in a study of cytomegalovirus exposure and HLA in healthy donors. TCRdb keeps only in-frame clones here, not all; method: immunoSEQ multiplex PCR. The data show a few hundred thousand clones, approximately 82% seen once. Sequencing was performed on PBMCs. The source of these receptors is a woman aged 40 to 50 in good health and CMV-seronegative. Both conserved end residues are part of each CDR3. A D gene is named only where the DNA matches it firmly. For some rows the clone size is stated as once, few or many, or as a class when expanded; others skip it.

V gene	clone size	CDR3 length	D gene	J gene	CDR3 protein	CDR3 DNA
TRBV7-9	.	15	.	TRBJ2-5	CASSLAAGALETQYF	TGTGCCAGCAGCTTAGCTGCGGGGGCCTTAGAGACCCAGTACTTC
TRBV4-3	.	13	.	TRBJ1-5	CASSQDRWQPQHF	TGCGCCAGCAGCCAAGATCGGTGGCAGCCCCAGCATTTT
TRBV6-6	.	12	.	TRBJ2-7	CASSYSSNEQYF	TGTGCCAGCAGTTACTCGTCTAACGAGCAGTACTTC
TRBV27	.	15	TRBD1	TRBJ2-7	CASSLGGQGPLEQYF	TGTGCCAGCAGTTTGGGGGGACAGGGCCCCTTGGAGCAGTACTTC
TRBV2	.	13	.	TRBJ2-5	CASRRGIQETQYF	TGTGCCAGCCGGCGGGGTATCCAAGAGACCCAGTACTTC
TRBV6-6	.	13	.	TRBJ1-1	CASSSGARTEAFF	TGTGCCAGCAGTTCAGGGGCGCGGACTGAAGCTTTCTTT
TRBV7-9	once	16	.	TRBJ2-7	CSSSSSPGTGLGEQYF	TGTTCCAGCAGCTCAAGCCCCGGGACTGGGCTGGGCGAGCAGTACTTC
TRBV29-1	.	13	.	TRBJ2-1	CSVHRERINEQFF	TGCAGCGTTCACAGGGAAAGGATAAATGAGCAGTTCTTC
TRBV14	.	15	.	TRBJ2-1	CASSQDGAGGQEQFF	TGTGCCAGCAGCCAAGATGGGGCCGGGGGTCAGGAGCAGTTCTTC
TRBV5-1	.	15	TRBD2	TRBJ2-5	CASREGTSAAETQYF	TGCGCCAGCCGAGAGGGGACTAGCGCCGCAGAGACCCAGTACTTC
TRBV18	few	15	.	TRBJ1-5	CASSPIPVLNQPQHF	TGTGCCAGCTCACCAATCCCGGTCCTCAATCAGCCCCAGCATTTT
TRBV5-1	.	16	TRBD1	TRBJ1-1	CASSLELGTANTEAFF	TGCGCCAGCAGCTTGGAACTCGGGACAGCGAACACTGAAGCTTTCTTT
TRBV5-1	.	14	TRBD1	TRBJ2-7	CASSSRDRVYEQYF	TGCGCCAGCAGCTCCCGGGACAGGGTGTACGAGCAGTACTTC
TRBV28	.	13	.	TRBJ2-7	CASSSGHLAQQYF	TGTGCCAGCAGTTCGGGACACCTTGCTCAGCAGTACTTC
TRBV5-4	once	15	.	TRBJ1-2	CASSLAEGSTYGYTF	TGTGCCAGCAGCTTGGCCGAGGGCTCGACGTATGGCTACACCTTC
TRBV30	.	15	.	TRBJ1-4	CAWNPGTREGEKLFF	TGTGCCTGGAACCCCGGGACTAGGGAGGGTGAAAAACTGTTTTTT
TRBV7-2	.	14	.	TRBJ1-2	CASSLDAGAGGYTF	TGTGCCAGCAGCTTAGATGCGGGGGCGGGTGGCTACACCTTC
TRBV7-9	.	13	.	TRBJ2-3	CASSLPGTDTQYF	TGTGCCAGCAGCTTACCCGGGACAGATACGCAGTATTTT
TRBV5-4	.	13	.	TRBJ2-7	CASSYRDTYEQYF	TGTGCCAGCAGCTACCGGGACACCTACGAGCAGTACTTC
TRBV19	.	15	.	TRBJ2-3	CASQPRDGVTDTQYF	TGTGCCAGCCAGCCGCGGGACGGAGTCACAGATACGCAGTATTTT
TRBV30	.	13	TRBD2	TRBJ2-1	CAWSVVRGSEQFF	TGTGCCTGGAGTGTCGTACGCGGGAGTGAGCAGTTCTTC
TRBV18	.	16	.	TRBJ1-2	CASSPTQSQTNYGYTF	TGTGCCAGCTCACCAACCCAGAGCCAGACAAACTATGGCTACACCTTC
TRBV18	.	15	.	TRBJ1-1	CASSLNQVLNTEAFF	TGTGCCAGCTCACTGAACCAGGTACTGAACACTGAAGCTTTCTTT
TRBV29-1	once	13	.	TRBJ2-3	CSVAARGRDTQYF	TGCAGCGTTGCAGCCAGGGGTAGGGATACGCAGTATTTT
TRBV6-5	.	14	.	TRBJ1-1	CASSPTGFNTEAFF	TGTGCCAGCAGCCCTACAGGGTTTAACACTGAAGCTTTCTTT